This is a list of T cell receptor beta chains from one sample in a study of blood T cells in healthy people across ages. TCRdb processed the 5' RACE reads anew with MiXCR; each CDR3 protein has one entry. The sample lists 1.8 million or so distinct CDR3 sequences; 30% to 40% were seen once. Specimen: blood. The receptors shown here come from a human donor in good health. The CDR3 runs from the conserved cysteine through the conserved F or W. The D gene is left open where the match is weak. A clone size is listed for some rows: how often the clone was seen (once, few, many), or a class if it is expanded.

J gene	V gene	D gene	clone size	CDR3 protein	CDR3 DNA
TRBJ2-7	TRBV6-6	TRBD1	NA	CASDGQGAYEQYF	TGTGCCAGCGATGGACAGGGCGCCTACGAGCAGTACTTC
TRBJ2-1	TRBV11-3	TRBD1	few	CASSSRRDRGDNEQFF	TGTGCCAGCAGCTCCCGCCGGGACAGGGGGGACAATGAGCAGTTCTTC
TRBJ2-1	TRBV27	TRBD2	NA	CASSPLSGGAPNEQFF	TGTGCCAGCAGTCCTCTGAGCGGGGGGGCCCCGAATGAGCAGTTCTTC
TRBJ2-5	TRBV6-1	NA	NA	CASSDFRPETQYF	TGTGCCAGCAGTGATTTTAGGCCAGAGACCCAGTACTTC
TRBJ2-1	TRBV6-2/TRBV6-3	NA	NA	CAGSYGQLSYNEQFF	TGTGCCGGCAGTTACGGACAGCTCTCCTACAATGAGCAGTTCTTC
TRBJ2-5	TRBV20-1	NA	few	CSARAAGGLKETQYF	TGCAGTGCTAGAGCAGCTGGGGGGCTGAAAGAGACCCAGTACTTC
TRBJ1-2	TRBV2	TRBD1	NA	CANADRAGYTF	TGTGCCAACGCGGACAGGGCTGGCTACACCTTC
TRBJ1-2	TRBV4-1	TRBD1	NA	CASTWDRANYGYTF	TGCGCCAGCACCTGGGACAGAGCAAACTATGGCTACACCTTC
TRBJ1-2	TRBV20-1	TRBD1	NA	CSARAGQGINYGYTF	TGCAGTGCTAGAGCGGGACAGGGGATCAACTATGGCTACACCTTC
TRBJ2-1	TRBV7-3	NA	NA	CASSLQTGREGEQFF	TGTGCCAGCAGCTTACAAACGGGGAGAGAAGGTGAGCAGTTCTTC
TRBJ2-7	TRBV20-1	NA	NA	CSANGQASYEQYF	TGCAGTGCTAACGGTCAAGCCTCCTACGAGCAGTACTTC
TRBJ1-1	TRBV6-2/TRBV6-3	NA	NA	CASSHSAWQVKANTEAFF	TGTGCCAGCAGTCATTCTGCGTGGCAGGTAAAGGCGAACACTGAAGCTTTCTTT
TRBJ2-7	TRBV10-3	NA	NA	CAISGGVGCDEQYF	TGTGCCATCAGTGGGGGCGTGGGGTGCGACGAGCAGTACTTC
TRBJ2-3	TRBV7-2	TRBD1	NA	CAINFGTDTRYF	TGTGCCATCAACTTTGGGACAGATACGCGGTATTTT
TRBJ1-1	TRBV6-6	NA	NA	CASSYSGPGVLNTEAFF	TGTGCCAGCAGTTACTCAGGGCCTGGGGTTCTCAACACTGAAGCTTTCTTT
TRBJ2-2	TRBV12-3/TRBV12-4	NA	NA	CASRKSGRNTGELFF	TGTGCCAGCAGAAAAAGCGGGCGAAACACCGGGGAGCTGTTTTTT
TRBJ2-3	TRBV6-6	NA	NA	CASSYTNTHPTQYF	TGTGCCAGCAGTTACACGAACACGCACCCTACGCAGTATTTT